The clone carrying this T cell receptor beta chain was recorded a few times. Its antigen is not known. A second roughly 7 to 12 cycle PCR used barcoded and J-beta primers. TCRdb re-called the 5' RACE reads through MiXCR, storing one row per CDR3 protein. The data hold roughly 800,000 distinct CDR3 sequences, with 20% to 30% observed a single time. This entry is derived from a study of blood T cells in healthy people across ages. Study-level findings and limits: Age brought a roughly linear fall in TCR beta diversity measured per million T cells.

This CDR3 comprises 11 residues. CDR1 and CDR2 from the germline V gene are SQVTM and ANQGSEA. Trimming cost V 4 bases and J 3 bases, with 6 bases left between them. These data were likewise used in another study, on T cells of mothers and their children.

The chain uses TRBV29-1 and TRBJ1-2, with D unresolved. The clonotype originates from a boy aged 5-17 years in good health. Source material: blood. CDR3 sequence: CSVGWDYGYTF. CDR3 bases: TGCAGCGTTGGGTGGGACTATGGCTACACCTTC.